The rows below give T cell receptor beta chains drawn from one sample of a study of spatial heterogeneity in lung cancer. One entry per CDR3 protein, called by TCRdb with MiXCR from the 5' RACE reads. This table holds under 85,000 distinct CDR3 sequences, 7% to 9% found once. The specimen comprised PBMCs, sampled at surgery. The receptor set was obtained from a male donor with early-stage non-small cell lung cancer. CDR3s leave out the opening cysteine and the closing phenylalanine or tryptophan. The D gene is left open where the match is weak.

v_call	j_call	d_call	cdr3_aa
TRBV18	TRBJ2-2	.	ASSPRISSSTGELF
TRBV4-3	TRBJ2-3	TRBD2	ASSQDLAGVTDTQY
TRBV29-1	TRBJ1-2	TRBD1	SVEPWTGGYGYT
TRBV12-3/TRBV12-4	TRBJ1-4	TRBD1	ASSRAGGSNEKLF
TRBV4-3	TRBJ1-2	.	ASSLEVGSLYGYT
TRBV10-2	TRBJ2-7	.	ASGLLRTYEQY
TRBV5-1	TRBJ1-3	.	ASSSRQGGTTIY
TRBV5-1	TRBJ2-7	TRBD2	ASSSTGGSNEQY
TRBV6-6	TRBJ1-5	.	ASSPPGAGRLESNQPQH
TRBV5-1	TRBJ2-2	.	ASSLDAPSTGELF
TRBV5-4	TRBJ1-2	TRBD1	ASNRGGSYGYT
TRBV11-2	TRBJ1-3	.	ASSSPFTYTNSGNTIY
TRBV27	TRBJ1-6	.	ASSLSARFQRWSYNSPLH
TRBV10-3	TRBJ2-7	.	AITQALGPGYEQY
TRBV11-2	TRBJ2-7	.	ASSLASIPAYEQY
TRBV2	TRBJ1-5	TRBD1	ASRAGTGAPNQPQH
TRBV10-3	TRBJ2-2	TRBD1	AIGSGTGPGELF
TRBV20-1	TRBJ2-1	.	SARGSRLVNEQF
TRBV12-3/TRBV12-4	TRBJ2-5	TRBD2	ASSLRLAVNKPETQY
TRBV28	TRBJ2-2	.	ASSLPGGPRLELF
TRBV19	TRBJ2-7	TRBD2	ASSPTGLPVEQY
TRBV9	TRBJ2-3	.	ASSAGGYSSTDTQY
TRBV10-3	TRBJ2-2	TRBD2	AINPGLAGGPGTGELF
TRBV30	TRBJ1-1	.	AWSPLGRGRTEAF
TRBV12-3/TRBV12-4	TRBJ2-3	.	ASSLGQGAVSSTDTQY
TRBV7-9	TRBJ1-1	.	ASRRVESEAF
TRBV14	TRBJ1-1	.	ASSPRANTEAF
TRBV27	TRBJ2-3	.	ASRSLSLGLGRGNTDTQY
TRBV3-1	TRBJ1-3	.	ASSQVWGRDGNTIY
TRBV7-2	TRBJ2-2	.	ASSLGTNTGELF
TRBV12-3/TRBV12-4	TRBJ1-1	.	ASSLGGGSGTEAF
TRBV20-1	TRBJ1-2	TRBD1	SARVDRDKYGYT
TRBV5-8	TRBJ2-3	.	ASSSPGAQGTDTQY
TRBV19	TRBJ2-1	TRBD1	ASSIADRATYNEQF
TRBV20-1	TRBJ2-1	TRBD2	SARDTGTSGSWEQF
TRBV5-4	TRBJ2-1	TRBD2	ASSRGPTSGAYNEQF
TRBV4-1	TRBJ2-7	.	ASSQDRGLNEQY
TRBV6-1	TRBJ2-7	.	ASSEVCEQY
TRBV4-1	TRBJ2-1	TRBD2	ASSPLLGLAQSLSYNEQF
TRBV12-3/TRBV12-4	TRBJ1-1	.	ASSLRYTEAF
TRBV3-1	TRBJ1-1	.	ASSQGGAPTEAF
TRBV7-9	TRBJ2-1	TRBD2	ASSPRGLAGGPRNEQF
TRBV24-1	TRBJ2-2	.	ATRTGPPTGELF
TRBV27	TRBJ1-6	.	ASSAGQVFSSPLH
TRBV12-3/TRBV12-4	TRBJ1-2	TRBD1	ASTADRVHGYT
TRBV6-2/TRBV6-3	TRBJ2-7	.	ASSRTYEQY
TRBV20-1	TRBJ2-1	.	SARAGAFNEQF
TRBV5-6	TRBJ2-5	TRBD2	ASSTPGLAGGPETQY
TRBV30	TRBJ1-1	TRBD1	AWSGGQGSTEAF
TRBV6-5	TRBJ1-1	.	ASWTVNTEAF
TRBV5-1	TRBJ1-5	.	ASSLQPRVSNQPQH
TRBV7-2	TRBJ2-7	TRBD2	ASSSRGTSGYEQY
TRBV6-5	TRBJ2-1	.	ASSYHTTSPTEQF
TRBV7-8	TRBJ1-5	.	ASSLGRGNQPQH
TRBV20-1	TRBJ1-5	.	SATLGGNQPQH
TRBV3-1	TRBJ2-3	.	ASSQEGSGDSTQY
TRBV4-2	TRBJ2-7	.	VSSPWGETYEQY
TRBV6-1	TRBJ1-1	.	ASSLLVEDTEAF